The 18 T cell receptor beta chains below come from one sample, sequenced in a study of blood T cell repertoires in COVID-19. Clones were sequenced by immunoSEQ multiplex PCR, and TCRdb holds only the in-frame ones, with some missing. This sample has 390,000 or so clones, with over 80% found just once. The sequenced material came from PBMCs or T cells enriched from blood (not recorded which). The receptors were sampled from a woman aged 45 to 65 who had recovered from COVID-19.

The V call is TRBV7-9, the J call TRBJ2-2; 7 bases agree with TRBD2. Germline V gene sequence: CDR1 SEHNR, CDR2 FQNEAQ (reference sequence). CDR3 length equals 15 residues. V gave up 5 bases and J gave up 5 bases; unmatched junction bases: 8. The CDR3, as DNA: TGTGCCAGCAGCCTAGGCGGGAGTGGGACCGGGGAGCTGTTTTTT. Translating gives CASSLGGSGTGELFF.

The chain employs TRBV27 and TRBJ1-2; D might be TRBD1 (5 bases). The CDR3 totals 14 residues. CDR1 and CDR2 from the germline V gene are MNHEY and SMNVEV (reference sequence). Trimming cost V 3 bases and J 6 bases, with 14 bases left between them. CDR3: CASSLLGDRDGYTF. CDR3 DNA: TGTGCCAGCAGTTTGTTAGGGGATAGGGATGGCTACACCTTC.

This chain uses TRBV5-5 with TRBJ1-5; D perhaps matches TRBD1 (5 bases). The CDR3 runs 14 residues. V was shortened by 5 bases and J by 4 bases, with 13 bases between the two germline ends. Germline-derived CDR1 and CDR2 are SGHKS and YYEKEE (reference sequence). Here the CDR3 reads CASSRWTTNQPQHF. CDR3 DNA sequence: TGTGCCAGCAGTCGGTGGACAACGAATCAGCCCCAGCATTTT.

This sequence joins TRBV5-6 and TRBJ1-5, with 7 bases lining up with TRBD1. After removal of 4 bases from V and 7 bases from J, the junction contained 14 bases not matched to a gene. This CDR3 is built from 16 residues. CDR1 is SGHDT and CDR2 is YYEEEE in the germline V gene. CDR3 in DNA: TGTGCCAGCAGCGAATATCGGACAGGCGGGTTGCAGCCCCAGCATTTT. It is translated as CASSEYRTGGLQPQHF.

This sequence joins TRBV6-6 and TRBJ1-1, with TRBD1 matching 8 bases. Trimming at V came to 6 bases and at J to 0 bases, leaving 6 bases not matched to a gene. Germline CDR1 is MNHNY and CDR2 is SVGAGI (reference sequence). This CDR3 has 15 amino acids. This CDR3 is CASRKEQGVNTEAFF. CDR3 nucleotide sequence: TGTGCCAGCAGGAAGGAACAGGGGGTGAACACTGAAGCTTTCTTT.

The V call is TRBV30, the J call TRBJ1-5; no definite D call. Germline V lookup: CDR1 GTSNPN, CDR2 SVGIG (reference sequence). V lost 1 base to trimming and J lost 6 bases, with 13 bases between them. The CDR3 length is 14 residues. The CDR3 nucleotides read TGTGCCTGGAGTGAAAGTTCACGAGGTCAGCCCCAGCATTTT. It translates to CAWSESSRGQPQHF.

The chain uses TRBV10-3 and TRBJ1-1, with a tentative D call TRBD1 (5 bases). Germline-derived CDR1 and CDR2 are ENHRY and SYGVKD. The V gene lost 6 bases and the J gene lost 1 base, with 12 bases spanning the gap. This CDR3 is built from 14 residues. The CDR3 DNA sequence: TGTGCCATCAGGGCACAGGACCCGAACACTGAAGCTTTCTTT. It specifies CAIRAQDPNTEAFF.

This clone turned up a few times. This chain uses TRBV27 with TRBJ1-2, with 9 bases that match TRBD1. From germline, CDR1 is MNHEY and CDR2 SMNVEV (reference sequence). There are 13 residues in the CDR3. With V trimmed by 4 bases and J by 4 bases, 1 base remained unmatched. The CDR3 coding sequence is TGTGCCAGCAGTTCGGACAGGGGCTATGGCTACACCTTC. Its protein product is CASSSDRGYGYTF.

The chain combines TRBV30 with TRBJ1-1, with 8 bases identical to TRBD1. V lost 2 bases, J lost 3 bases, and 2 bases stayed unmatched. Germline values: CDR1 GTSNPN, CDR2 SVGIG (reference sequence). There are 13 residues in the CDR3. The DNA of the CDR3 is TGTGCCTGGAGTCAGGGGGCTGACACTGAAGCTTTCTTT. Amino acid sequence: CAWSQGADTEAFF. The full variable domain, in which reference TRBV30 and TRBJ1-1 provide the parts outside the CDR3, is SQTIHQWPATLVQPVGSPLSLECTVEGTSNPNLYWYRQAAGRGLQLLFYSVGIGQISSEVPQNLSASRPQDRQFILSSKKLLLSDSGFYLCAWSQGADTEAFFGQGTRLTVV.

The chain carries TRBV4-2 and TRBJ2-7, with 7 bases matching TRBD2. V was pared by 2 bases and J by 2 bases, with 3 bases of the junction left unmatched. The germline V gene has CDR1 LGHNA and CDR2 YNFKEQ. This CDR3 comprises 14 residues. The CDR3 region is CASSQHGRPYEQYF. CDR3 bases: TGTGCCAGCAGCCAACACGGGAGGCCCTACGAGCAGTACTTC.

The chain couples TRBV5-1 to TRBJ1-5; 7 nucleotides match TRBD1. J gave up 5 bases and V 0 bases, and 5 bases lay outside the gene matches. Germline V gives CDR1 SGHRS, CDR2 YFSETQ. The CDR3 extends over 15 amino acids. The CDR3 coding sequence is TGCGCCAGCAGCTTGGATACAGGGACAGATCAGCCCCAGCATTTT. It is translated as CASSLDTGTDQPQHF.

Note on this clone: The germline gene is not matched at one end of the junction; a read error may be the cause. The chain links TRBV7-9 to TRBJ2-5, with D unresolved. This CDR3 region has 15 residues. CDR1 is SEHNR and CDR2 is FQNEAQ in the germline V gene (reference sequence). As DNA, the CDR3 is TGTGCCAGCAGTTTAGTTAGCTCCCTCCAAGAGACCCAGTACTTC. Translation gives CASSLVSSLQETQYF.

A note on this clone: This sample also contains other DNA sequences that code for the same CDR3. The rearrangement uses TRBV7-2 and TRBJ1-1; 8 bases agree with TRBD1. Germline V lookup: CDR1 SGHTA, CDR2 FQGNSA. This CDR3 has 14 residues. V shed 5 bases and J 5 bases; nucleotides not matched to a gene: 7. The CDR3: CASSPGQGRTEAFF. DNA for the CDR3: TGTGCCAGCAGCCCAGGACAGGGTCGGACTGAAGCTTTCTTT.

This sequence joins TRBV19 and TRBJ1-2, with TRBD1 as a possible D gene (6 bases). The CDR3 contains 15 residues. Germline CDR1 LNHDA, CDR2 SQIVND (reference sequence). V lost 1 base to trimming and J lost 2 bases, with 11 bases between them. The CDR3 coding sequence is TGTGCCAGTAGTATAGGCAGGGGCAGCAACTATGGCTACACCTTC. Its translation: CASSIGRGSNYGYTF.

This chain uses TRBV2 with TRBJ1-4; D may be TRBD1 (5 bases). Trimming removed 4 bases at V and 1 base at J, with 13 bases between. This CDR3 comprises 16 residues. The germline CDR1 and CDR2 sequences are SNHLY and FYNNEI. This CDR3 is CASSAGLGGTNEKLFF. The CDR3 DNA follows: TGTGCCAGCAGTGCTGGGCTCGGGGGAACTAATGAAAAACTGTTTTTT. The complete variable domain, with remaining parts taken from reference TRBV2 and TRBJ1-4, reads EPEVTQTPSHQVTQMGQEVILRCVPISNHLYFYWYRQILGQKVEFLVSFYNNEISEKSEIFDDQFSVERPDGSNFTLKIRSTKLEDSAMYFCASSAGLGGTNEKLFFGSGTQLSVL.

V is TRBV4-3 and J is TRBJ1-6; D is possibly TRBD1 (5 bases). Between the trimmed V and J ends, which lost 1 base and 6 bases, there was a span of 19 bases. This CDR3 comprises 18 residues. The V gene's germline CDR1 is LGHNA and CDR2 YSLEER. The CDR3 region is CASSQGGQGLETNSPLHF. The CDR3 DNA reads TGCGCCAGCAGCCAAGGGGGCCAGGGTTTGGAGACTAATTCACCCCTCCACTTT.

The chain couples TRBV7-9 to TRBJ2-3, with TRBD1 as a possible D gene (6 bases). Per germline, CDR1 SEHNR and CDR2 FQNEAQ (reference sequence). This CDR3 is built from 13 residues. Trimming stripped 5 bases from V and 7 bases from J, with 13 bases between. For the CDR3, the DNA is TGTGCCAGCAGCCTGGGGACATTGTATACGCAGTATTTT. Encoded protein: CASSLGTLYTQYF.

The rearrangement joins TRBV5-1 to TRBJ2-1, with 14 positions matching TRBD2. Germline V lookup: CDR1 SGHRS, CDR2 YFSETQ. CDR3 length: 19 residues. V was pared by 0 bases and J by 2 bases, with 7 bases of the junction left unmatched. The CDR3 DNA reads TGCGCCAGCAGCTTGGGAGGGGGACTAGCGGGAGTTGCCTACAATGAGCAGTTCTTC. This translates into CASSLGGGLAGVAYNEQFF.